This TCR beta chain was found in a study of cytomegalovirus exposure and HLA in healthy donors. As for the study in general: It was reported in a later analysis that the same platform had been used for the 110 or so validation repertoires as for the 666 first-cohort repertoires. General observations from the study: A list of 164 TCR beta chains associated with cytomegalovirus was given.

Sequenced by immunoSEQ multiplex PCR; TCRdb stores in-frame clones only, minus some. The data show about 170,000 clones, around 96% seen once. A remark on this clone: Its antigen is not identified.

Germline loops: CDR1 MNHEY, CDR2 SVGAGI. The CDR3 totals 15 residues. The V gene end was trimmed by 6 bases and the J gene end by 4 bases; junction bases not matched to a gene: 9. The clonotype comes from a woman in her late teens or twenties in good health and CMV-seronegative. The chain is built from TRBV6-5 and TRBJ1-3; 7 bases match TRBD1. Input material: PBMCs. The CDR3 reads CASRPDRAKGNTIYF. The CDR3 DNA is TGTGCCAGCAGACCCGACAGGGCGAAAGGAAACACCATATATTTT.